The 24 T cell receptor beta chains presented below share a single source sample, sequenced in a study of blood T cell repertoires in COVID-19. Data came from immunoSEQ multiplex PCR; TCRdb stores just in-frame clones and leaves some out. The table lists about 310,000 clones, about 89% of them singletons. Specimen: PBMCs or T cells enriched from blood (not recorded which). All receptors come from a woman between 40 and 55 years old who had recovered from COVID-19.

This chain joins TRBV15 and TRBJ2-6, with a possible D match to TRBD1 (5 bases). CDR1 is LNHNV, CDR2 YYDKDF, per germline (reference sequence). CDR3 length equals 16 residues. The ends were cut back, 0 bases at V and 4 bases at J, with 10 bases in the middle. CDR3 amino acids: CATSRDQGVGANVLTF. CDR3 sequence (DNA): TGTGCCACCAGCAGAGATCAAGGGGTAGGGGCCAACGTCCTGACTTTC. The variable domain in full, completed from reference TRBV15 and TRBJ2-6, reads DAMVIQNPRYQVTQFGKPVTLSCSQTLNHNVMYWYQQKSSQAPKLLFHYYDKDFNNEADTPDNFQSRRPNTSFCFLDIRSPGLGDTAMYLCATSRDQGVGANVLTFGAGSRLTVL.

Only a few counts were recorded for this clone. The V gene is TRBV21-1, the J gene TRBJ2-2; TRBD2 is the table's D call and was not checked against the DNA. TRBV21-1 has pseudogene status. There are 14 residues in the CDR3. CDR3 sequence reads: CASSGRGEHRGAVF. As DNA, the CDR3 is TGTGCCAGCAGCGGCCGGGGGGAACACCGGGGAGCTGTTTTT.

This rearrangement joins TRBV7-9 to TRBJ2-1, with 12 bases lining up with TRBD2. CDR1 is SEHNR, CDR2 FQNEAQ, per germline (reference sequence). V was clipped by 5 bases and J by 8 bases; unmatched bases: 7. The CDR3 sequence is 15 residues long. The CDR3 sequence is CASSMGLAGSHEQFF. The CDR3 nucleotides read TGTGCCAGCAGCATGGGACTAGCGGGTTCCCATGAGCAGTTCTTC.

The chain carries TRBV27 and TRBJ2-1; D possibly corresponds to TRBD2 (6 bases). Trimming left V 8 bases short and J 4 bases short, with 15 bases between. The CDR3 consists of 14 residues. The germline gives CDR1 MNHEY, CDR2 SMNVEV (reference sequence). The CDR3 sequence is CASFAGTPYNEQFF. For the CDR3, the DNA is TGTGCCAGCTTTGCCGGGACTCCATACAATGAGCAGTTCTTC.

This chain connects TRBV18 to TRBJ2-7; perhaps TRBD1 as D (6 bases). The CDR3 is 14 amino acids. Germline V gene lookup returns CDR1 KGHSH and CDR2 LQKENI. V was trimmed by 2 bases and J by 6 bases, leaving 14 bases between them. In DNA form, the CDR3 reads TGTGCCAGCTCACCAAGTAGGGTAGGGGGCGAGCAGTACTTC. Protein product: CASSPSRVGGEQYF.

The rearrangement uses TRBV6-6 and TRBJ1-1; 8 nucleotides agree with TRBD1. From germline, CDR1 is MNHNY and CDR2 SVGAGI (reference sequence). The trim removed 6 bases at V and 6 bases at J, leaving 15 bases unmatched. The CDR3 totals 16 residues. CDR3 in DNA: TGTGCCAGCAGCCCGACCCTGGGACAGGTTGACGCTGAAGCTTTCTTT. It is translated as CASSPTLGQVDAEAFF.

The J gene is TRBJ1-4, the V gene TRBV10-2, with D hard to call. The V end was cut by 5 bases, the J end by 4 bases, with 5 bases between. Germline CDR1 WSHSY, CDR2 SAAADI. The CDR3 sequence is 12 residues long. Written as DNA, the CDR3 is TGCGCCAGCAGTTTTCATAATGAAAAACTGTTTTTT. This codes for CASSFHNEKLFF.

The V gene is TRBV29-1, the J gene TRBJ2-2, with unresolved D. This CDR3 has 14 amino acids. Germline lookup yields CDR1 SQVTM and CDR2 ANQGSEA. Between the trimmed V and J ends, which lost 2 bases and 7 bases, there was a span of 14 bases. The chain's CDR3 is CSVEINELYGELFF. The DNA for the CDR3 is TGCAGCGTTGAAATTAATGAACTATACGGGGAGCTGTTTTTT.

The V call is TRBV24-1, the J call TRBJ1-2, with TRBD1 matching 9 bases. CDR3 length: 15 residues. Germline V CDR1 and CDR2: KGHDR, SFDVKD. J gave up 7 bases and V 4 bases, and 9 bases lay outside the gene matches. CDR3 DNA: TGTGCCACCAGTGACCCCCCTACAGGGGGCTCTGGCTACACCTTC. The encoded protein is CATSDPPTGGSGYTF.

This sequence joins TRBV10-3 and TRBJ1-6; possibly TRBD1 for D (6 bases). CDR1 is ENHRY and CDR2 is SYGVKD in the germline V gene. V lost 2 bases, J lost 7 bases, and 15 bases lay in between. The CDR3 loop spans 16 amino acids. The CDR3 DNA reads as TGTGCCATCAGTGAGATGGTGACAGGATCCAATTCACCCCTCCACTTT. It specifies CAISEMVTGSNSPLHF.

This clone has only one observation. V and J are TRBV9 and TRBJ2-2, with TRBD1 identical over 7 bases. The germline gives CDR1 SGDLS, CDR2 YYNGEE. V shed 4 bases and J 4 bases; nucleotides not matched to a gene: 7. CDR3 length: 15 amino acids. CDR3 loop: CASSPRTGLTGELFF. CDR3 bases: TGTGCCAGCAGCCCCCGGACAGGACTCACCGGGGAGCTGTTTTTT.

The V and J genes are TRBV7-3 and TRBJ2-3; 9 positions agree with TRBD1. Germline-derived CDR1 and CDR2 are SGHTA and FQGTGA. Trimming cost V 6 bases and J 3 bases; bases outside gene matches: 7. The CDR3 spans 15 residues. CDR3 bases: TGTGCCAGCAGTCAGGACAGGGGAAAGACAGATACGCAGTATTTT. It specifies CASSQDRGKTDTQYF.

This clone showed up just a few times. The V call is TRBV27, the J call TRBJ2-2, with 9 bases identical to TRBD2. Losses at the gene ends were 3 bases for V and 13 bases for J; bases not matched to a gene: 9. This CDR3 is 14 amino acids long. Germline values: CDR1 MNHEY, CDR2 SMNVEV (reference sequence). CDR3 DNA: TGTGCCAGCAGTTTGAGTAGCGGGGGACCGTGGCTGTTTTTT. This translates into CASSLSSGGPWLFF.

This clone appeared a few times. The V call is TRBV30, the J call TRBJ2-7, with D possibly TRBD2 on 6 matching bases. Germline V CDR1 and CDR2: GTSNPN, SVGIG (reference sequence). The CDR3 covers 13 residues. V lost 7 bases and J lost 7, with 20 bases in between. DNA of the CDR3: TGTGCCTCCTCTCCCGGGACTCCGGGAGAGCAGTACTTC. Residues: CASSPGTPGEQYF.

The rearrangement links TRBV3-1 (or the pseudogene TRBV3-2) to TRBJ2-7, with 7 positions matching TRBD1. The CDR3 has 15 residues. CDR1 is LGHDT and CDR2 is YNNKEL in the germline V gene (reference sequence). V was pared by 3 bases and J by 1 base, with 6 bases of the junction left unmatched. The CDR3 bases are TGTGCCAGCAGCCAGGCCGGGACAGCTTCCTACGAGCAGTACTTC. Its translation is CASSQAGTASYEQYF.

The V call is TRBV6-1, the J call TRBJ2-3; 10 bases are shared with TRBD2. Per germline, CDR1 MNHNS and CDR2 SASEGT. J gave up 8 bases and V 3 bases, and 14 bases lay outside the gene matches. The CDR3 has 17 residues. CDR3 sequence reads: CASSDPSSSGRGGTQYF. The CDR3 DNA is TGTGCCAGCAGTGACCCGTCCTCTAGCGGGAGAGGGGGTACGCAGTATTTT.

The chain joins TRBV10-3 to TRBJ2-1; 15 nucleotides align to TRBD2. The V segment lost 6 bases and the J segment 3 bases; nucleotides outside the gene matches: 3. The germline V gene encodes CDR1 ENHRY and CDR2 SYGVKD. The CDR3 covers 16 residues. CDR3 DNA: TGTGCCATCAGGGGGACTAGCGGGGGGAGCTACAATGAGCAGTTCTTC. This codes for CAIRGTSGGSYNEQFF.

The V and J genes are TRBV7-3 and TRBJ1-2, with D possibly being TRBD1 (5 bases). Deletions cut 3 bases from V and 6 bases from J, with 11 bases between. The CDR3 is made up of 13 amino acids. Germline V gene sequence: CDR1 SGHTA, CDR2 FQGTGA. The CDR3 loop is CASSLGQGDGYTF. Here the CDR3 DNA reads TGTGCCAGCAGCTTGGGGCAGGGTGATGGCTACACCTTC.

This clone was observed a handful of times. The chain has TRBV12-5 and TRBJ2-7, with 13 nucleotides matching TRBD2. V lost 5 bases to trimming and J lost 2 bases; unmatched junction nucleotides: 0. CDR3 size: 14 residues. Germline loops: CDR1 LGHNT, CDR2 FRNRAP. CDR3 residues: CASGTSGRAYEQYF. CDR3 coding DNA: TGTGCTAGTGGTACTAGCGGGAGGGCCTACGAGCAGTACTTC.

This clone was observed a single time. The chain recombines TRBV29-1 with TRBJ2-7, with a tentative D call TRBD1 (5 bases). CDR3 size: 14 residues. V lost 0 bases and J 1 base, leaving 10 bases between the germline ends. Germline values: CDR1 SQVTM, CDR2 ANQGSEA. The CDR3 region has the DNA TGCAGCGTTGAAGAGGGGCTTCCATCCTACGAGCAGTACTTC. It yields the protein CSVEEGLPSYEQYF.

The rearrangement joins TRBV7-2 to TRBJ2-6, with D perhaps TRBD2 (7 bases). CDR1 and CDR2 (germline): SGHTA, FQGNSA. CDR3 length equals 17 residues. The V end was cut by 2 bases, the J end by 2 bases, with 13 bases between. The CDR3 protein is CASSLRGARTGANVLTF. The CDR3 region has the DNA TGTGCCAGCAGCTTACGGGGGGCGAGGACTGGGGCCAACGTCCTGACTTTC.

This chain links TRBV11-3 with TRBJ2-5, with 7 bases lining up with TRBD2. The CDR3 consists of 15 residues. Germline-derived CDR1 and CDR2 are SGHNT and YENEEA. J lost 5 bases, V lost 2 bases, and 8 bases had no gene match. CDR3 amino acids: CASSLRTSRGETQYF. The CDR3 nucleotides read TGTGCCAGCAGCTTAAGGACTAGTAGAGGCGAGACCCAGTACTTC.

To note about this clone: The same CDR3 also results from other DNA sequences found in this sample. This rearrangement joins TRBV28 to TRBJ1-4, with D hard to call. V was trimmed by 5 bases and J by 0 bases, leaving 7 bases between them. CDR1 MDHEN and CDR2 SYDVKM come from the germline V gene. The CDR3 is 14 residues long. This chain's CDR3 is CASSDGATNEKLFF. The CDR3 DNA follows: TGTGCCAGCAGTGACGGGGCAACTAATGAAAAACTGTTTTTT.

The rearrangement links TRBV7-8 to TRBJ2-3; 9 bases are shared with TRBD2. The CDR3 runs to 18 residues. V shed 1 base, J shed 4 bases, and the junction held 12 bases outside the gene matches. Germline V gene sequence: CDR1 SGHVS, CDR2 FQNEAQ. The CDR3 sequence: CASSLVVSGSGWADTQYF. As DNA, the CDR3 is TGTGCCAGCAGCTTAGTCGTTAGCGGGAGTGGGTGGGCAGATACGCAGTATTTT.